This T cell receptor (beta chain) was identified during a study of blood T cell repertoires in COVID-19. Study in general: Sources were T cells, B-cell-depleted T cells, or PBMCs; the material itself was cDNA or gDNA.

Original methodology: Estimated nucleated cell counts came from reference gene primer amplification. Generated by immunoSEQ multiplex PCR, the TCRdb table keeps only in-frame clones and is missing some. For V, J and clone size, that table is used; D and trimming come from the DNA. The sample has a few hundred thousand clones; about 90% are singletons. Germline V CDR1 and CDR2: LNHDA, SQIVND (reference sequence). Trimming shortened V by 7 bases and J by 4 bases, and 17 bases separated the two germline ends. This CDR3 comprises 16 residues. The source of this sequence is a woman aged 30 to 39 with COVID-19, enrolled during active disease. The chain links TRBV19 to TRBJ2-6; D is uncertain. Source material: peripheral blood. CDR3 residues: CASTPGPKRGANVLTF. CDR3 DNA: TGTGCCAGTACCCCAGGCCCCAAACGGGGGGCCAACGTCCTGACTTTC.